One T cell receptor (beta chain) is described in this entry. The data were produced by immunoSEQ multiplex PCR, yet TCRdb's version contains in-frame clones alone and is incomplete. The sample lists fewer than 95,000 clones; 74% were seen once. The CDR3 runs 16 residues. Germline values: CDR1 SGHTA, CDR2 FQGNSA. Trimming at V came to 4 bases and at J to 4 bases, leaving 8 bases not matched to a gene. These data are taken from a study of blood T cell repertoires in COVID-19. Study background: The analysed material was cDNA or gDNA that came from T cells, B-cell-depleted T cells, or PBMCs.

J is TRBJ2-1 and V is TRBV7-2, with TRBD1 matching 9 bases. Material for sequencing was peripheral blood. The sequence was collected from an older man with COVID-19, enrolled during active disease. The CDR3 is CASSYRDRVTYNEQFF. The CDR3, as DNA: TGTGCCAGCAGCTACAGGGACAGGGTGACATACAATGAGCAGTTCTTC.